The 17 T cell receptor beta chains listed next were all sequenced from one sample in a study of T cell repertoires in cytomegalovirus infection. MiXCR, run by TCRdb on the reads, gives a single entry per CDR3 protein. The sample has roughly 230,000 distinct CDR3 sequences; around 15% are singletons. The sequenced sample consisted of CD8+ T cells from PBMCs. The receptors here all came from a human donor in good health (CMV status not recorded). Some clones in this sample may be carry-over from other donors' samples.

This clonotype was detected a few times. The chain joins TRBV6-1 to TRBJ2-7; TRBD1 agrees at 9 bases. Germline trimming cut 11 bases from V and 5 bases from J; bases unmatched to any gene: 10. The germline V gene encodes CDR1 MNHNS and CDR2 SASEGT. The CDR3 contains 13 residues. This CDR3 reads CAVPGQGSHEQYF. CDR3 DNA sequence: TGTGCCGTTCCGGGACAGGGTTCACACGAGCAGTACTTC.

There are many counts of this clonotype. The chain carries TRBV11-2 and TRBJ2-2; no firm D call. This CDR3 is 18 amino acids long. Trimming took 0 bases from V and 6 from J, leaving 20 bases between them. Per germline, CDR1 SGHAT and CDR2 FQNNGV. The CDR3 nucleotides are TGTGCCAGCAGCTTAGAGGCCAGGTCGCGCGACTTTTCCGGGGAGCTGTTTTTT. The encoded protein is CASSLEARSRDFSGELFF.

This chain links TRBV7-9 with TRBJ1-1, with 9 bases fitting TRBD1. From germline, CDR1 is SEHNR and CDR2 FQNEAQ (reference sequence). The CDR3 runs to 15 residues. Losses at the gene ends were 3 bases for V and 3 bases for J; bases not matched to a gene: 5. The CDR3 coding sequence is TGTGCCAGCAGCTTCACACAGGGGGCGGACACTGAAGCTTTCTTT. Translated, it gives CASSFTQGADTEAFF.

The chain joins TRBV6-5 to TRBJ1-2; a possible D gene is TRBD1 (5 bases). The CDR3 has 12 amino acids. V was pared by 2 bases and J by 7 bases, with 8 bases between. CDR1 MNHEY and CDR2 SVGAGI come from the germline V gene. CDR3 sequence reads: CASSYGGVGYTF. The CDR3 DNA reads TGTGCCAGCAGTTACGGAGGGGTTGGCTACACCTTC.

This clonotype was counted at least ten times. The chain links TRBV28 to TRBJ1-5; no definite D call. The CDR3 is made up of 13 amino acids. Germline V lookup: CDR1 MDHEN, CDR2 SYDVKM. V lost 4 bases, J lost 3 bases, and 7 bases lay in between. The CDR3 sequence: CASSWGLNQPQHF. CDR3 coding DNA: TGTGCCAGCAGTTGGGGTCTCAATCAGCCCCAGCATTTT.

At least ten counts were recorded for this clonotype. The chain employs TRBV28 and TRBJ2-2; 9 bases map to TRBD1. V shed 5 bases and J 6 bases; nucleotides not matched to a gene: 10. Germline V gene lookup returns CDR1 MDHEN and CDR2 SYDVKM. CDR3 length: 16 residues. The CDR3 reads CASSKPGQGGPGELFF. The CDR3 nucleotides read TGTGCCAGCAGTAAACCGGGACAGGGAGGTCCCGGGGAGCTGTTTTTT.

Regarding this clonotype: At one of its ends the junction is not consistent with the germline gene, which may arise from a read error. This chain joins TRBV6-2 or TRBV6-3 and TRBJ2-2; 13 bases align to TRBD2. The CDR3 covers 16 residues. Germline V gives CDR1 MNHEY, CDR2 SVGEGT. CDR3 amino acids: CASSYTSGGAAGKLFF. The CDR3 bases are TGTGCCAGCAGTTACACTAGCGGGGGGGCCGCCGGGAAGCTGTTTTTT.

This clonotype was counted ten times or more. This chain's CDR3 is CASSPSSYENGYTF. The CDR3, as DNA: TGTGCCAGCAGTCCCTCGTCCTACGAGAATGGCTACACCTTC. The rearrangement uses TRBV25-1 and TRBJ1-2; unclear D gene. Between the trimmed V and J ends, which lost 5 bases and 6 bases, there was a span of 16 bases. Germline V gene lookup returns CDR1 MGHDK and CDR2 SYGVNS. The length of the CDR3 is 14 residues.

This chain uses TRBV7-9 with TRBJ1-5, with 11 bases matching TRBD1. This CDR3 region has 18 residues. V shed 1 base and J 4 bases; nucleotides not matched to a gene: 9. Germline V gene sequence: CDR1 SEHNR, CDR2 FQNEAQ (reference sequence). This CDR3 reads CASSLVGSDRGLNQPQHF. The CDR3 DNA reads as TGTGCCAGCAGCTTAGTCGGCTCGGACAGGGGGCTGAATCAGCCCCAGCATTTT.

The chain recombines TRBV10-3 with TRBJ2-1; TRBD1 might be the D (6 bases). This CDR3 comprises 16 residues. Germline V gene data show CDR1 as ENHRY and CDR2 as SYGVKD. V lost 5 bases and J 6 bases, leaving 20 bases between the germline ends. CDR3 bases: TGTGCCATCAGTCGGGAATTGGACAGCATCTCCAATGAGCAGTTCTTC. As protein: CAISRELDSISNEQFF.

V gene TRBV5-1 combines with J gene TRBJ2-1, with a possible D match to TRBD1 (7 bases). The length of the CDR3 is 17 residues. In germline, CDR1 is SGHRS, CDR2 YFSETQ. The germline V and J ends were trimmed by 6 bases and 8 bases, with 27 bases remaining between them. CDR3 DNA sequence: TGCGCCAGCACCCCTCCCCGGACAGGTGCCGGCGGGGATGAGCAGTTCTTC. It encodes CASTPPRTGAGGDEQFF.

This clonotype has more than one count but fewer than ten. This chain links TRBV19 with TRBJ1-5; TRBD1 matches 7 bases. The CDR3 length is 15 residues. Per the germline V gene, CDR1 is LNHDA and CDR2 is SQIVND (reference sequence). Trimming cost V 3 bases and J 6 bases; bases outside gene matches: 8. Here the CDR3 DNA reads TGTGCCAGTAGTATGGTCGACAGGGATGGTCAGCCCCAGCATTTT. Amino acid sequence: CASSMVDRDGQPQHF.

This clonotype was counted only a few times. The chain joins TRBV7-9 to TRBJ2-1, with 9 bases aligning to TRBD1. The CDR3 totals 16 residues. V shed 5 bases, J shed 3 bases, and the junction held 8 bases outside the gene matches. Germline V gene data show CDR1 as SEHNR and CDR2 as FQNEAQ (reference sequence). The CDR3 DNA reads TGTGCCAGCAGCCGACCGGGACAGGGTCACTACAATGAGCAGTTCTTC. It is translated as CASSRPGQGHYNEQFF.

The rearrangement links TRBV6-5 to TRBJ2-7, with D perhaps matching TRBD1 (6 bases). The CDR3 has 15 residues. The ends were cut back, 2 bases at V and 0 bases at J, with 11 bases in the middle. Germline lookup yields CDR1 MNHEY and CDR2 SVGAGI. The CDR3 coding sequence is TGTGCCAGCAGTTACGGCCGGGACACCTCCTACGAGCAGTACTTC. Amino acids: CASSYGRDTSYEQYF.

This clonotype was counted ten times or more. The chain recombines TRBV7-9 with TRBJ1-2; TRBD1 matches 7 bases. Germline V gene lookup returns CDR1 SEHNR and CDR2 FQNEAQ (reference sequence). The CDR3 covers 14 residues. J was trimmed by 1 base and V by 5 bases; bases with no gene match: 4. This CDR3 reads CASSPGTDNYGYTF. In nucleotides, the CDR3 is TGTGCCAGCAGCCCCGGGACAGATAACTATGGCTACACCTTC.

The chain carries TRBV7-9 and TRBJ1-2, with D possibly TRBD1 on 5 matching bases. Between the trimmed V and J ends, which lost 5 bases and 6 bases, there was a span of 19 bases. Germline V gene sequence: CDR1 SEHNR, CDR2 FQNEAQ (reference sequence). The CDR3 totals 15 residues. The CDR3 bases are TGTGCCAGCAGCGACGCCGGGACGGGGATTGATGGCTACACCTTC. Protein sequence: CASSDAGTGIDGYTF.

This clonotype has only a few counts. The chain couples TRBV7-9 to TRBJ1-3; D is possibly TRBD1 (6 bases). The V and J ends lost 6 bases and 0 bases respectively, with 15 bases between them. The CDR3 covers 16 residues. Germline V gene lookup returns CDR1 SEHNR and CDR2 FQNEAQ (reference sequence). For the CDR3, the DNA is TGTGCCAGCAGAAATACAGGGACCAGCTCTGGAAACACCATATATTTT. It translates to CASRNTGTSSGNTIYF.